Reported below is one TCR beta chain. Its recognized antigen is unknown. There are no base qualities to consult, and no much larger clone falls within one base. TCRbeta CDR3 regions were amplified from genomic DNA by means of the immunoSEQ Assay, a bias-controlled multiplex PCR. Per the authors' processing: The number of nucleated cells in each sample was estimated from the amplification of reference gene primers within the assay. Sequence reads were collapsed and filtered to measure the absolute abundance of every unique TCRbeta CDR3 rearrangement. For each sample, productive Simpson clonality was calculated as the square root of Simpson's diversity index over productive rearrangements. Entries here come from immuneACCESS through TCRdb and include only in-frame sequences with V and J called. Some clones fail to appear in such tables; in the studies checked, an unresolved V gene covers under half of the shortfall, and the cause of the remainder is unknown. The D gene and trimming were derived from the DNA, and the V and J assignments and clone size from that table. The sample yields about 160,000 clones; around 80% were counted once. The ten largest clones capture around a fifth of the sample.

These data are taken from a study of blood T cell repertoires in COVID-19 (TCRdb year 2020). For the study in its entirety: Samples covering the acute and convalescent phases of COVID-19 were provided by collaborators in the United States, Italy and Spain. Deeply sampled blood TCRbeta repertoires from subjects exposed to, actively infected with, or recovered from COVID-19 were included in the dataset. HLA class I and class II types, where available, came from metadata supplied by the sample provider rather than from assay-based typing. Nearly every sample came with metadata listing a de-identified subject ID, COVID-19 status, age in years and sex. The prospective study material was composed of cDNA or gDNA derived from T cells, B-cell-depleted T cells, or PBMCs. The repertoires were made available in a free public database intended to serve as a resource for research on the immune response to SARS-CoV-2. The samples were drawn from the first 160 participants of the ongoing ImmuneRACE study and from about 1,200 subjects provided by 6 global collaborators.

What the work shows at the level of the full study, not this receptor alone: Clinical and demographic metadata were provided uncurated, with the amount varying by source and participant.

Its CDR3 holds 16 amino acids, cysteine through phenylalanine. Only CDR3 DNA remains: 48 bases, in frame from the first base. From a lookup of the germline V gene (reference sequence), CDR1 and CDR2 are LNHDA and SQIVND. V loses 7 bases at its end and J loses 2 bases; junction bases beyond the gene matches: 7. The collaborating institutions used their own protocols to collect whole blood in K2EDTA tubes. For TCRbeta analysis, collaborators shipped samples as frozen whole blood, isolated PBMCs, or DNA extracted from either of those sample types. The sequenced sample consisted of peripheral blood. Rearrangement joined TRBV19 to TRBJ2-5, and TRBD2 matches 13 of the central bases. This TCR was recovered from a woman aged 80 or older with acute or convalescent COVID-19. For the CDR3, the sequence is CASKTSGGSPQETQYF. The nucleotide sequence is TGTGCCAGTAAGACTAGCGGGGGGTCTCCTCAAGAGACCCAGTACTTC.